A selection of T cell receptor beta chains follows, all from one sample in a study of T cell responses to AZD1222 COVID-19 vaccine. Profiled with immunoSEQ multiplex PCR; TCRdb holds only in-frame clones, not every one. The repertoire holds 120,000 to 150,000 clones, with 70% to 90% as singletons. The source was peripheral blood, collected 28 days after the second AZD1222 dose. The receptors were gathered from an adult who received the AZD1222 COVID-19 vaccine. The CDR3 runs from the conserved cysteine through the conserved F or W. D genes are given only for firm matches. Where a row states a size, it is once, few, many or the class of an expanded clone; other rows omit it.

clone size,J gene,V gene,D gene,CDR3 DNA,CDR3 protein
.,TRBJ1-2,TRBV11-2,.,TGTGCCAGCAGCTGGGGGGGAAATGGCTACACCTTC,CASSWGGNGYTF
.,TRBJ2-7,TRBV6-1,.,TGCGCCAGCAGTGAAGGGGTGTACGAGCAGTACTTC,CASSEGVYEQYF
.,TRBJ2-1,TRBV7-7,.,TGTGCCAGCAGCTTAGCGAGGGAGACGCCGTACAATGAGCAGTTCTTC,CASSLARETPYNEQFF
.,TRBJ1-6,TRBV23-1,.,TGCGCCAGCATCCCGCGGGAGACGACCCAACCCCTCCACTTT,CASIPRETTQPLHF
.,TRBJ1-1,TRBV19,TRBD1,TGTGCCGTCCGACAGGGCGGAAGCACTGAAGCTTTCTTT,CAVRQGGSTEAFF
once,TRBJ1-2,TRBV27,.,TGTGCCAGCGGGGGAGCTTGGGGCTATGGCTACACCTTC,CASGGAWGYGYTF
.,TRBJ2-6,TRBV5-8,TRBD1,TGTGCCAGCAGCACCAGACAGGGGCGACTCTCTGGGGCCAACGTCCTGACTTTC,CASSTRQGRLSGANVLTF
.,TRBJ2-7,TRBV21-1,.,TGTGCCAGCAGAACTACTAGCGGGAGATACGAGCAGTACTTC,CASRTTSGRYEQYF
.,TRBJ1-2,TRBV28,.,TGTGCCACCAGGGCAACAGGGCCCTCGGGGGGCTACACCTTC,CATRATGPSGGYTF
.,TRBJ1-5,TRBV21-1,.,TGTGCCAGCAGCCCCCGGACAGGGTCCCCTCAGCCCCAGCATTTT,CASSPRTGSPQPQHF
.,TRBJ2-3,TRBV29-1,.,TGCAGCGTTGAAGCGTTGCAGCCCACAGATACGCAGTATTTT,CSVEALQPTDTQYF
.,TRBJ1-6,TRBV6-1,.,TGTGCCAGCAGTGAACTTCAGGGAAAACCCCTCCACTTT,CASSELQGKPLHF
.,TRBJ2-2,TRBV21-1,.,TGTGCCAGCAGCAAAGAGGAGGATACCGGGTCCCCCGGGGAGCTGTTTTTT,CASSKEEDTGSPGELFF
.,TRBJ2-7,TRBV6-5,.,TGTGCCAGCAGTTACGTCGCGGGGACCTACGAGCAGTACTTC,CASSYVAGTYEQYF
few,TRBJ2-2,TRBV11-2,TRBD2,TGTGCCAGCACCCCATACCCCAGCGGGGGGGTAAGAACCGGGGAGCTGTTTTTT,CASTPYPSGGVRTGELFF
.,TRBJ2-2,TRBV5-4,.,TGTGCCAGCAGCTCGCCGAGGGCGAACACCGGGGAGCTGTTTTTT,CASSSPRANTGELFF
few,TRBJ1-2,TRBV7-8,TRBD1,TGTGCCAGCAGCTTAAGTGGAACAGGGGGAACGTATGGCTACACCTTC,CASSLSGTGGTYGYTF
.,TRBJ2-7,TRBV11-2,TRBD2,TGTGCCAGCAGCTTAGGGGCGCGGGAGTACGAGCAGTACTTC,CASSLGAREYEQYF
.,TRBJ1-2,TRBV6-5,TRBD1,TGTGCCAGCAGACCTACAGGGGTCCCCTATGGCTACACCTTC,CASRPTGVPYGYTF
.,TRBJ2-7,TRBV2,.,TGTGCCAGCACCGCCGGGACACTGCTCCCAAGCGAGCAGTACTTC,CASTAGTLLPSEQYF
.,TRBJ1-1,TRBV3-1/TRBV3-2,.,TGTGCCAGCAGCCTGGCAGGCGCCTCGCAGAACACTGAAGCTTTCTTT,CASSLAGASQNTEAFF
.,TRBJ2-5,TRBV4-1,TRBD2,TGCGCCAGCAGTCCGGGACTAGCGGGAGAAGAGACCCAGTACTTC,CASSPGLAGEETQYF
once,TRBJ1-1,TRBV7-9,.,TGTGCCAGCAGCGCCTCAGAGGGGGGCCCGAAAGCTTTCTTT,CASSASEGGPKAFF